A selection of T cell receptor beta chains follows, all from one sample in a study of graft-versus-host responses after intestinal transplantation. The antigens for these receptors are not known. Data came from immunoSEQ multiplex PCR; TCRdb stores just in-frame clones and leaves some out. The profile covers 80,000 to 95,000 clones, with under 95% appearing a single time and roughly 5.5% taken by the ten largest. Here the sequenced sample was unstimulated CD8+ T cells sorted from spleen or lymph node cells, taken before intestinal transplant. All receptors come from a human donor who received an intestinal transplant. The CDR3 runs from the conserved cysteine through the conserved F or W. Each record gives: D gene, clone size, V gene, J gene, CDR3 DNA, CDR3 protein. A D gene is named only where the DNA matches it firmly. Clone size is not always given. Where it is, it says once, few, many or a class for expanded clones.

>NA|NA|TRBV6-5|TRBJ1-2
TGTGCCAGCAGTTCCCCAGGTGGGGGGCATATCTATGGCTACACCTTC
CASSSPGGGHIYGYTF
>NA|NA|TRBV7-7|TRBJ2-7
TGTGCCAGCAGCTGGACCCGTGGGGCCAACAGTACGAGGACGAGCTCCTACGAGCAGTACTTC
CASSWTRGANSTRTSSYEQYF
>NA|NA|TRBV11-2|TRBJ2-5
TGTGCCAGCAGCTCTTACAGGGCGGAGACCCAGTACTTC
CASSSYRAETQYF
>NA|NA|TRBV27|TRBJ2-7
TGTGCCAGCAGTTTAGGTACGCTGGGCGAGCAGTACTTC
CASSLGTLGEQYF
>NA|NA|TRBV4-1|TRBJ2-1
TGCGCCAGCAGCCAAGATACACTAACCTACAATGAGCAGTTCTTC
CASSQDTLTYNEQFF
>TRBD2|NA|TRBV4-1|TRBJ2-7
TGTGCCAGCAGCCAAGGGGCGGGACTAGCGGCATACGAGCAGTACTTC
CASSQGAGLAAYEQYF
>TRBD2|NA|TRBV6-1|TRBJ2-2
TGTGCCATCTTGGGAGGGATCGGGGAGCTGTTTTTT
CAILGGIGELFF
>TRBD1|NA|TRBV27|TRBJ1-4
TGTGCCAGCAGTGACAGGGTGACTGAAAAACTGTTTTTT
CASSDRVTEKLFF
>NA|NA|TRBV27|TRBJ2-3
TGTGCCAGCAGTCCCGGTGCCGTGGATACGCAGTATTTT
CASSPGAVDTQYF
>TRBD1|NA|TRBV4-1|TRBJ2-7
TGCGCCAGCAGCTTCGTGGGGACAGACTCCTACGAGCAGTACTTC
CASSFVGTDSYEQYF
>NA|NA|TRBV13|TRBJ2-7
TGTGCCAGCAGCTCCCTAGGCTACGAGCAGTACTTC
CASSSLGYEQYF
>TRBD2|NA|TRBV6-1|TRBJ2-7
TGTGCCAGCAGTTTTAGCGGGTTGGGATACGAGCAGTACTTC
CASSFSGLGYEQYF
>NA|NA|TRBV7-9|TRBJ1-3
TGTGCCAGCAGCCGATTCGGACGGAATGGAAACACCATATATTTT
CASSRFGRNGNTIYF
>TRBD2|NA|TRBV7-9|TRBJ2-7
TGTGCCAGCAGCCCAACCGGGACTAGCGGCTCCTACGAGCAGTACTTC
CASSPTGTSGSYEQYF
>NA|NA|TRBV7-9|TRBJ2-3
TGTGCCAGCAGCTTCTTGGGCGGTTACACAGATACGCAGTATTTT
CASSFLGGYTDTQYF
>NA|once|TRBV9|TRBJ1-3
TGTGCCAGCACCTCTCCGACAGGTGGAAACACCATATATTTT
CASTSPTGGNTIYF
>TRBD2|NA|TRBV19|TRBJ2-7
TGTGCCAGTAGTACCGCCCGGACGGGAGGCTTCTACGAGCAGTACTTC
CASSTARTGGFYEQYF
>TRBD1|NA|TRBV19|TRBJ1-4
TGTGCCAGTAGTATAGAAGGGGACAGGGGCACGACTAATGAAAAACTGTTTTTT
CASSIEGDRGTTNEKLFF
>TRBD1|once|TRBV27|TRBJ2-7
TGTGCCAGCATAAGGACAGGGAACTCCTACGAGCAGTACTTC
CASIRTGNSYEQYF
>NA|NA|TRBV7-9|TRBJ1-6
TGTGCCAGCAGCTTAATGTGGGCCCACTCACCCCTCCACTTT
CASSLMWAHSPLHF
>NA|NA|TRBV4-1|TRBJ2-2
TGCGCCAGCAGCCAAGATGGGGTCCAAAACGCCGGGGAGCTGTTTTTT
CASSQDGVQNAGELFF
>NA|once|TRBV5-1|TRBJ2-5
TGCGCCAGCAGCGCCGCAGGTCTCCGAGAGACCCAGTACTTC
CASSAAGLRETQYF
>NA|NA|TRBV6-5|TRBJ2-1
TGTGCCAGCAGTTACGGGGCTTCCCCCAATGAGCAGTTCTTC
CASSYGASPNEQFF
>NA|NA|TRBV7-6|TRBJ2-6
TGTGCCAGCAGCTTGGGAGGTTATGGGGCCAACGTCCTGACTTTC
CASSLGGYGANVLTF
>NA|NA|TRBV11-2|TRBJ2-5
TGTGCCAGCAGCCATGGAACCGAAGAGACCCAGTACTTC
CASSHGTEETQYF
>TRBD2|NA|TRBV29-1|TRBJ2-5
TGCAGCGTTCCGGACAGCACTAGCGGGAGAGAGACCCAGTACTTC
CSVPDSTSGRETQYF
>NA|NA|TRBV27|TRBJ1-1
TGTGCCAGCAGTCCGAACCCCAATACCCTGGAGGACACTGAAGCTTTCTTT
CASSPNPNTLEDTEAFF
>TRBD1|NA|TRBV7-9|TRBJ1-6
TGTGCCAGCAGCCCCTACAAGACCCTCGACAGGGCTGTGACACCCCTCCACTTT
CASSPYKTLDRAVTPLHF
>NA|NA|TRBV10-1|TRBJ2-7
TGCGCCAGCAGTGATATTCTCTTCACCTACGAGCAGTACTTC
CASSDILFTYEQYF
>NA|once|TRBV5-4|TRBJ1-1
TGTGCCAGCAGCCCCGAAGGCCCGACAGGCCCCTTAATGAACACTGAAGCTTTCTTT
CASSPEGPTGPLMNTEAFF
>TRBD2|once|TRBV4-1|TRBJ2-7
TGCGCCAGCAGCCGGCAACTAGCGGGCGTCTCCTACGAGCAGTACTTC
CASSRQLAGVSYEQYF